This T cell receptor (beta chain) was documented in a study of ipilimumab plus nivolumab after autologous stem cell transplantation. Study as a whole: DLBCL patients had primary refractory or relapsed disease.

The protocol was immunoSEQ multiplex PCR, while the TCRdb copy is restricted to in-frame clones and leaves out a portion. The sample holds about 25,000 clones, roughly 86% seen once. As concerns this clone: Its antigen is not known.

Trimming at V came to 8 bases and at J to 4 bases, leaving 7 bases not matched to a gene. Germline values: CDR1 MNHEY, CDR2 SMNVEV (reference sequence). This CDR3 contains 14 residues. Checkpoint therapy with ipilimumab 1 mg/kg began 14 to 28 days after transplant. Findings and caveats of the study: The authors say TCR, Treg and microbiome findings warrant further study.

The genes are TRBV27 and TRBJ2-2, with 7 positions matching TRBD1. The sample was PBMCs, taken in a trial of ipilimumab plus nivolumab as post-transplant consolidation. This TCR was sampled from a male donor with diffuse large B-cell lymphoma. Here the CDR3 reads CASGGQTVTGELFF. CDR3 in DNA: TGTGCCAGCGGGGGACAGACAGTCACCGGGGAGCTGTTTTTT.